This T cell receptor beta chain was retrieved from a study of monozygotic twins with inflammatory bowel disease. The CDR3 sequence is 15 residues long. The V gene's germline CDR1 is KGHSH and CDR2 LQKENI. Two rounds of nested PCR, of about 16 and 10 cycles, were run on TCRalpha and TCRbeta cDNA. For each CDR3 protein, TCRdb gives one entry from its re-call of the 5' RACE reads, without DNA. The sample table includes 350,000 to 500,000 distinct CDR3 sequences. The chain carries TRBV18 and TRBJ2-2; TCRdb gives TRBD2 as the D gene, but with no DNA this cannot be confirmed. The clonotype was recovered from a human donor with ulcerative colitis or Crohn's disease, or a healthy co-twin of an affected twin (not recorded which). Material: blood. The chain's CDR3 is CASSQDQAGTGELFF.